The 24 T cell receptor beta chains below all came from one sample that was sequenced in a study of T cell responses to AZD1222 COVID-19 vaccine. The repertoire was sequenced with immunoSEQ multiplex PCR; TCRdb's copy has only in-frame clones and lacks some. Among 45,000 to 60,000 clones, over 65% were seen once, and the ten largest hold roughly 6.6%. The source material was peripheral blood, sampled on day 0 of AZD1222 vaccination. These receptor sequences come from an adult in good health.

This clone was picked up a small number of times. The chain recombines TRBV5-4 with TRBJ2-1; no definite D call. The CDR3 totals 14 residues. Trimming took off 5 bases at V and 4 bases at J, with 13 bases between the two ends. Per germline, CDR1 SGHNT and CDR2 YYREEE (reference sequence). CDR3 nucleotide sequence: TGTGCCAGCAGTCCCAAGGCCTCTTACAATGAGCAGTTCTTC. Translating it yields CASSPKASYNEQFF.

The chain couples TRBV15 to TRBJ2-2; D remains unclear. The CDR3 consists of 14 residues. CDR1 is LNHNV, CDR2 YYDKDF, per germline (reference sequence). The ends were cut back, 1 base at V and 6 bases at J, with 9 bases in the middle. The CDR3 sequence is CATSRVRLPGELFF. Here the CDR3 DNA reads TGTGCCACCAGCAGAGTCCGGTTACCCGGGGAGCTGTTTTTT.

The genes are TRBV18 and TRBJ1-5; D may be TRBD1 (6 bases). In germline, CDR1 is KGHSH, CDR2 LQKENI. The CDR3 runs to 16 residues. V was shortened by 3 bases and J by 1 base, with 13 bases between the two germline ends. This chain's CDR3 is CASSPRQVASNQPQHF. CDR3 coding DNA: TGTGCCAGCTCACCGCGACAGGTTGCCAGCAATCAGCCCCAGCATTTT.

The chain links TRBV6-2 or TRBV6-3 to TRBJ2-1; TRBD2 aligns across 9 bases. The germline CDR1 and CDR2 sequences are MNHEY and SVGEGT. Trimming removed 6 bases from V and 9 bases from J; junction bases left unmatched: 15. This CDR3 contains 16 residues. The CDR3 nucleotides read TGTGCCAGCAGCCCCTGGGGGGGTGGTAGCGGGGGTGAGCAGTTCTTC. As protein: CASSPWGGGSGGEQFF.

The CDR3 coding sequence is TGTGCCAGCAGCCAAGCAGGGAGCCCCCAGCAGTTCTTC. It codes for CASSQAGSPQQFF. The gene calls are TRBV3-1 (or the pseudogene TRBV3-2) and TRBJ2-1; D may correspond to TRBD1 or TRBD2 (5 bases each). Deletions cut 1 base from V and 11 bases from J, with 12 bases between. The germline V gene has CDR1 LGHDT and CDR2 YNNKEL (reference sequence). The CDR3 is made up of 13 amino acids.

The chain couples TRBV28 to TRBJ2-1; TRBD2 matches at 13 bases. The CDR3 extends over 15 amino acids. V shed 6 bases and J 2 bases; nucleotides not matched to a gene: 1. Germline V gives CDR1 MDHEN, CDR2 SYDVKM. Here the CDR3 DNA reads TGTGCCAGCAGACTAGCGGGAGGGACCTACAATGAGCAGTTCTTC. Protein product: CASRLAGGTYNEQFF.

The chain is built from TRBV4-1 and TRBJ1-2, with unresolved D. The CDR3 totals 14 residues. Trimming pared 2 bases from V and 6 bases from J, leaving 13 bases between. The germline CDR1 and CDR2 sequences are MGHRA and YSYEKL. The CDR3 loop reads CASSQTGVRNGYTF. The CDR3 DNA follows: TGCGCCAGCAGCCAAACCGGAGTAAGGAATGGCTACACCTTC.

The chain couples TRBV15 to TRBJ1-1, with D perhaps TRBD1 (6 bases). Per the germline V gene, CDR1 is LNHNV and CDR2 is YYDKDF (reference sequence). V gave up 8 bases and J gave up 4 bases, with 17 bases separating them. The CDR3 contains 14 residues. The CDR3 is CATPIPGTPTEAFF. In DNA form, the CDR3 reads TGTGCCACCCCCATCCCCGGGACACCCACTGAAGCTTTCTTT.

The chain is built from TRBV5-6 and TRBJ1-3; D ambiguous. The CDR3 length is 12 residues. Trimming cost V 0 bases and J 4 bases, with 2 bases left between them. Germline values: CDR1 SGHDT, CDR2 YYEEEE. The CDR3 reads CASSLEGNTIYF. CDR3 in DNA: TGTGCCAGCAGCTTGGAAGGAAACACCATATATTTT.

This chain links TRBV6-1 with TRBJ2-7; no firm D call. The CDR3 totals 12 residues. Trimming took off 2 bases at V and 0 bases at J, with 2 bases between the two ends. From germline, CDR1 is MNHNS and CDR2 SASEGT. CDR3: CASSESSYEQYV. The DNA for the CDR3 is TGTGCCAGCAGTGAATCCTCCTACGAGCAGTACGTC.

The chain couples TRBV9 to TRBJ1-1; no firm D call. CDR3 length: 15 amino acids. CDR1 is SGDLS, CDR2 YYNGEE, per germline. V lost 2 bases, J lost 1 base, and 12 bases lay in between. In nucleotides, the CDR3 is TGTGCCAGCAGCGTTAAAACACGGGGGAACACTGAAGCTTTCTTT. It is translated as CASSVKTRGNTEAFF.

The chain carries TRBV10-2 and TRBJ2-1, with D uncertain. The germline CDR1 and CDR2 sequences are WSHSY and SAAADI. This CDR3 has 14 amino acids. Trimming removed 0 bases from V and 5 bases from J, with 8 bases in between. CDR3 region: CASSESVAHNEQFF. In nucleotides, the CDR3 is TGCGCCAGCAGTGAGTCGGTGGCCCACAATGAGCAGTTCTTC.

This rearrangement joins TRBV18 to TRBJ2-2; 10 bases align to TRBD2. CDR3 size: 16 residues. V was clipped by 3 bases and J by 5 bases; unmatched bases: 6. CDR1 KGHSH and CDR2 LQKENI come from the germline V gene. CDR3 sequence: CASSPLAAGGTGELFF. The CDR3 bases are TGTGCCAGCTCACCCCTCGCAGCGGGAGGGACCGGGGAGCTGTTTTTT.

This chain links TRBV5-1 with TRBJ1-6; perhaps TRBD1 as D (5 bases). Trimming took 7 bases from V and 9 from J, leaving 17 bases between them. Looked up from germline, CDR1 is SGHRS and CDR2 is YFSETQ. This CDR3 has 14 amino acids. The CDR3 coding sequence is TGCGCCAGCTGGACCGGGACGGGGCGTTCACCCCTCCACTTT. It specifies CASWTGTGRSPLHF.

This chain joins TRBV5-1 and TRBJ1-1, with 8 bases lining up with TRBD1. The germline V gene encodes CDR1 SGHRS and CDR2 YFSETQ. V was clipped by 1 base and J by 1 base; unmatched bases: 3. The CDR3 is 15 residues long. DNA for the CDR3: TGCGCCAGCAGCTTGTCAGGGGGCAAGAACACTGAAGCTTTCTTT. Translation: CASSLSGGKNTEAFF.

The gene calls are TRBV23-1 and TRBJ1-2; D is possibly TRBD1 (5 bases). TRBV23-1 is labeled an ORF, and its function is uncertain. The CDR3 has 14 amino acids. Trimming removed 7 bases from V and 5 bases from J, with 17 bases in between. CDR3 coding DNA: TGCGCCAGCACCTACGGCGGGGGTTGGTATGGCTACACCTTC. Amino acids: CASTYGGGWYGYTF.

The chain is built from TRBV19 and TRBJ1-1; TRBD1 matches 7 bases. Per the germline V gene, CDR1 is LNHDA and CDR2 is SQIVND (reference sequence). V lost 6 bases and J lost 4; bases outside the gene matches: 8. This CDR3 contains 14 residues. Here the CDR3 reads CASRYRGGSTEAFF. CDR3 in DNA: TGTGCCAGTAGGTACAGGGGCGGGAGCACTGAAGCTTTCTTT.

V and J are TRBV16 and TRBJ1-3, with D perhaps matching TRBD1 (5 bases). The CDR3 is 17 amino acids. Deletions cut 4 bases from V and 0 bases from J, with 16 bases between. Germline CDR1 and CDR2: KGHSY and FQNENV. This CDR3 is CASSRNTDITSGNTIYF. The CDR3, as DNA: TGTGCCAGCAGCCGAAATACGGACATAACCTCTGGAAACACCATATATTTT. Full variable domain (missing parts from reference TRBV16 and TRBJ1-3): GEEVAQTPKHLVRGEGQKAKLYCAPIKGHSYVFWYQQVLKNEFKFLISFQNENVFDETGMPKERFSAKCLPNSPCSLEIQATKLEDSAVYFCASSRNTDITSGNTIYFGEGSWLTVV.

This clone was detected a few times. The rearrangement links TRBV2 to TRBJ2-7; 13 bases match TRBD2. The junction had 2 bases not matched to a gene; V was cut back by 6 bases and J by 3 bases. The CDR3 length is 14 residues. Germline CDR1 reads SNHLY; CDR2 reads FYNNEI. The CDR3 loop reads CASRLAGGNYEQYF. DNA of the CDR3: TGTGCCAGCAGACTAGCGGGAGGGAACTACGAGCAGTACTTC.

The chain couples TRBV6-5 to TRBJ2-7, with 11 positions matching TRBD2. The ends lost 4 bases at V and 0 bases at J; junction bases unmatched: 2. Germline V CDR1 and CDR2: MNHEY, SVGAGI. The CDR3 has 15 residues. The CDR3 protein is CASSSGTSGSYEQYF. CDR3 bases: TGTGCCAGCAGTTCCGGGACTAGCGGCTCCTACGAGCAGTACTTC.

The rearrangement joins TRBV3-1 (or the pseudogene TRBV3-2) to TRBJ2-2; possible D gene TRBD1, 6 bases. CDR3 length equals 14 residues. From germline, CDR1 is LGHDT and CDR2 YNNKEL (reference sequence). Trimming stripped 6 bases from V and 4 bases from J, with 12 bases between. DNA for the CDR3: TGTGCCAGCAGTCGGACAGAGAGCACCGGGGAGCTGTTTTTT. This sequence encodes CASSRTESTGELFF.

The chain joins TRBV7-9 to TRBJ2-3; tentatively, D is TRBD2 (5 bases). The V end lost 1 base, the J end lost 7 bases, and 21 bases lay between the germline ends. The CDR3 extends over 17 amino acids. From germline, CDR1 is SEHNR and CDR2 FQNEAQ (reference sequence). The CDR3 bases are TGTGCCAGCAGCTTAGTTGGTAGGGAGCGCCATTTTAATACGCAGTATTTT. It specifies CASSLVGRERHFNTQYF.

The genes are TRBV6-2 or TRBV6-3 and TRBJ2-3; 10 bases are a match to TRBD2. The CDR3 has 17 amino acids. Germline V gene sequence: CDR1 MNHEY, CDR2 SVGEGT. V was clipped by 5 bases and J by 0 bases; unmatched bases: 8. The CDR3, as DNA: TGTGCCAGCAGTCCCCCCGCTAGCGGGGGAAGCACAGATACGCAGTATTTT. As protein: CASSPPASGGSTDTQYF.

J is TRBJ1-5 and V is TRBV5-8; TRBD1 is a possible D gene (5 bases). Per the germline V gene, CDR1 is SGHTS and CDR2 is YDEGEE. V was pared by 4 bases and J by 3 bases, with 11 bases between. The CDR3 length is 14 residues. The CDR3, as DNA: TGTGCCAGCAGCCAATTGGGGACCAATCAGCCCCAGCATTTT. It encodes CASSQLGTNQPQHF.